This is a list of T cell receptor beta chains from one sample in a study of Graves' ophthalmopathy and Graves' hyperthyroidism. TCRdb re-called the multiplex PCR reads with MiXCR, one entry per CDR3 protein. Altogether more than 1,000,000 distinct CDR3 sequences are present, 35% to 45% being singletons, with the ten largest covering more than 9.5%. The specimen sequenced was peripheral blood or thyroid tissue (not recorded which). These receptors were collected from an adult man with Graves' hyperthyroidism. The CDR3 runs from the conserved cysteine through the conserved F or W. D genes are given only for firm matches. Clone sizes are given selectively: once, few, many, or a class where the clone is expanded.

D: TRBD2
J: TRBJ2-5
size: many
V: TRBV7-2
DNA: TGTGCCAGCAGCTTATGGACTAGCCCAAAAGAGACCCAGTACTTC
CDR3: CASSLWTSPKETQYF

D: TRBD1
J: TRBJ1-4
size: many
V: TRBV7-9
DNA: TGTGCCAGCAACCGGGACAGTAATGAAAAACTGTTTTTT
CDR3: CASNRDSNEKLFF

D: TRBD1
J: TRBJ2-7
size: .
V: TRBV6-5
DNA: TGTGCCAGCAGAAACGGACAGGGAGAGGTCTACGAGCAGTACTTC
CDR3: CASRNGQGEVYEQYF

D: .
J: TRBJ2-7
size: few
V: TRBV7-8
DNA: TGTGCCAGCAGCCAAAGGACACCCTACGAGCAGTACTTC
CDR3: CASSQRTPYEQYF

D: .
J: TRBJ1-2
size: many
V: TRBV29-1
DNA: TGCAGCGTTGAAGATCCCCAGGGACCCATGAATGGCTACACCTTC
CDR3: CSVEDPQGPMNGYTF

D: .
J: TRBJ2-5
size: many
V: TRBV15
DNA: TGTGCCACCAGCAGAGATCAGGTCCGGACCCAGTACTTC
CDR3: CATSRDQVRTQYF

D: TRBD2
J: TRBJ2-7
size: .
V: TRBV5-8
DNA: TGTGCCAGCAGCGTTCCGGTAAGCGGGACGACGAGGGAGCAGTACTTC
CDR3: CASSVPVSGTTREQYF

D: TRBD1
J: TRBJ1-2
size: .
V: TRBV29-1
DNA: TGCAGCGTCCTCGGGACAGCCCGGGGCTATGGCTACACCTTC
CDR3: CSVLGTARGYGYTF

D: TRBD2
J: TRBJ2-7
size: .
V: TRBV29-1
DNA: TGCAGCGTTGCCGGACTAGCGGGGGTATCCGGCGAGCAGTACTTC
CDR3: CSVAGLAGVSGEQYF

D: TRBD2
J: TRBJ2-5
size: many
V: TRBV29-1
DNA: TGCAGCGTTGAAGATGGCAGGACTAGCGTTGAGACCCAGTACTTC
CDR3: CSVEDGRTSVETQYF

D: .
J: TRBJ2-7
size: many
V: TRBV7-3
DNA: TGTGCCAGCAGCTTATCCGGGGGCTTTGACGAGCAGTACTTC
CDR3: CASSLSGGFDEQYF

D: .
J: TRBJ2-2
size: many
V: TRBV20-1
DNA: TGCAGTGCTCAAGGAAGGGAGCTGTTTTTT
CDR3: CSAQGRELFF

D: TRBD1
J: TRBJ2-6
size: many
V: TRBV20-1
DNA: TGCAGTGCTAGACCGGACAGGGCTGGGGCCAACGTCCTGACTTTC
CDR3: CSARPDRAGANVLTF

D: TRBD1
J: TRBJ1-1
size: many
V: TRBV11-2
DNA: TGTGCCAGCAGTCTACAGGGGGCGCGCACTGAAGCTTTCTTT
CDR3: CASSLQGARTEAFF

D: TRBD1
J: TRBJ1-5
size: .
V: TRBV6-5
DNA: TGTGCCAGCAGTTACTCGGGACAGGGGTCCCTGCCCCAGCATTTT
CDR3: CASSYSGQGSLPQHF

D: TRBD2
J: TRBJ2-5
size: .
V: TRBV20-1
DNA: TGCAGTGCTATCACTAGCGGAAAAGAGACCCAGTACTTC
CDR3: CSAITSGKETQYF

D: .
J: TRBJ1-6
size: .
V: TRBV4-3
DNA: TGCGCCAGCAGCCAAGACACGGGGGACGTAGATTCACCCCTCCACTTT
CDR3: CASSQDTGDVDSPLHF

D: .
J: TRBJ1-1
size: .
V: TRBV5-4
DNA: TGTGCCAGCCGTCGGTGGGGAGCTTTCTTT
CDR3: CASRRWGAFF

D: TRBD2
J: TRBJ2-5
size: few
V: TRBV20-1
DNA: TGCAGTGCTAGATCAGGTCGGGAGGGCCAGAGGGAGACCCAGTACTTC
CDR3: CSARSGREGQRETQYF

D: .
J: TRBJ1-1
size: .
V: TRBV29-1
DNA: TGCAGCGTTGAAATTCCCGGGGGGGAGGCTTTCTTT
CDR3: CSVEIPGGEAFF

D: .
J: TRBJ1-1
size: .
V: TRBV5-5
DNA: TGTGCCAGCAGCTTGTCGGCAGGGCCCGGGACTGAAGCTTTCTTT
CDR3: CASSLSAGPGTEAFF

D: .
J: TRBJ1-2
size: few
V: TRBV12-3/TRBV12-4
DNA: TGTGCCAGCAGCCCATTTAAGGGGAACTACGGCTACACCTTC
CDR3: CASSPFKGNYGYTF

D: .
J: TRBJ1-2
size: .
V: TRBV15
DNA: TGTGCCACCAGCCTAGAGCAGTCGAGGGGCTCTACCGGCTGCACCTTC
CDR3: CATSLEQSRGSTGCTF

D: .
J: TRBJ2-5
size: .
V: TRBV20-1
DNA: TGCAGTGCTAGGGGGGGAAGGGCAGAGACCCAGTACTTC
CDR3: CSARGGRAETQYF

D: TRBD2
J: TRBJ2-7
size: .
V: TRBV5-1
DNA: TGCGCCAGCAGCTTAGCGCGGGGCGGGAGCGGCTACGAGCAGTACTTC
CDR3: CASSLARGGSGYEQYF

D: TRBD2
J: TRBJ2-5
size: few
V: TRBV27
DNA: TGTGCCAGCAAGACTAGCCAGCAAGAGACCCAGTACTTC
CDR3: CASKTSQQETQYF

D: .
J: TRBJ2-5
size: .
V: TRBV7-9
DNA: TGTGCCAGCAGCTTGGGGACACAACAAGAGACCCAGTACTTC
CDR3: CASSLGTQQETQYF

D: TRBD1
J: TRBJ1-2
size: many
V: TRBV19
DNA: TGTGCCAGTAGTATCGGCGACAGGGGAATTTGGTATGGCTACACCTTC
CDR3: CASSIGDRGIWYGYTF

D: TRBD1
J: TRBJ2-2
size: .
V: TRBV7-9
DNA: TGTGCCAGCAGCTTAGTGCGACAGGGGGCCGGGGAGCTGTTTTTT
CDR3: CASSLVRQGAGELFF